The T cell receptor beta chain described here comes from a study of blood T cells in healthy people across ages. Study-wide results and caveats: Per million T cells, the diversity of TCR beta decreased roughly linearly as age advanced. In long-lived donors, naive CD4+ cell counts and diversity exceeded those of aged donors. Estimated diversity that came from one million T cells was considered an underestimate.

The V end lost 10 bases, the J end lost 2 bases, and 21 bases lay between the germline ends. The CDR3 spans 16 residues. The authors ran a second PCR of roughly 7 to 11 cycles using a sample-barcoded 5' primer and a J-beta primer mix. A single record per CDR3 protein comes from TCRdb applying MiXCR to the 5' RACE reads. This sample carries some 850,000 distinct CDR3 sequences, around a quarter of them seen once, and the ten largest clones take about 3%. This clonotype has more than one count but fewer than ten. The antigen remains unidentified. The same specimen was also included in a second study, on T cells of mothers and their children.

The chain combines TRBV12-3 or TRBV12-4 with TRBJ2-1; weak D call: TRBD1 (6 bases). This TCR was sampled from a boy younger than 18 in good health. The sample was blood. CDR3 residues: CATLPSRDTAYNEQFF. In DNA, the CDR3 is TGTGCCACCTTACCATCCCGGGACACAGCCTACAATGAGCAGTTCTTC.